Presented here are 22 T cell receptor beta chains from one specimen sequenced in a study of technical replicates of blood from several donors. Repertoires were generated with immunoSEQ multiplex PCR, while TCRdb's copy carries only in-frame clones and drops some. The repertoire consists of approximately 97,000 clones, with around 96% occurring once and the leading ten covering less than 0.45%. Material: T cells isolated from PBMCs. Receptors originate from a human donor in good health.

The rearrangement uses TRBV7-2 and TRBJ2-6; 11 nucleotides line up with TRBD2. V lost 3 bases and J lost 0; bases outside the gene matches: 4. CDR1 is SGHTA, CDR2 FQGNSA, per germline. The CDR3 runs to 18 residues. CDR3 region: CASSLPGLADSGANVLTF. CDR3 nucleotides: TGTGCCAGCAGCTTGCCGGGACTAGCGGACTCTGGGGCCAACGTCCTGACTTTC.

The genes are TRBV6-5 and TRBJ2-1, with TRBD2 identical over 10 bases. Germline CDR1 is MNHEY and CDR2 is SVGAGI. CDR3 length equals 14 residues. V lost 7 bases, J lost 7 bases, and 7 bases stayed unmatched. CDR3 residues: CASTPAGGPNEQFF. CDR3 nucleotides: TGTGCCAGCACTCCAGCGGGAGGGCCTAATGAGCAGTTCTTC.

The CDR3 sequence: CASSFWGGGLGTEAFF. The CDR3 region has the DNA TGTGCCAGCAGCTTTTGGGGGGGTGGTCTGGGCACTGAAGCTTTCTTT. This chain links TRBV5-6 with TRBJ1-1, with TRBD1 as a possible D gene (5 bases). Germline V lookup: CDR1 SGHDT, CDR2 YYEEEE. Trimming removed 2 bases at V and 4 bases at J, with 18 bases between. The CDR3 totals 16 residues.

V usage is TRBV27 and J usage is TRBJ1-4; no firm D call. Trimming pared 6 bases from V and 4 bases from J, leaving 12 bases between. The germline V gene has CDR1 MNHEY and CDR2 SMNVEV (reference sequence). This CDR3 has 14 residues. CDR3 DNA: TGTGCCAGCAGGGGGAGTATCCGTAATGAAAAACTGTTTTTT. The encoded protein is CASRGSIRNEKLFF.

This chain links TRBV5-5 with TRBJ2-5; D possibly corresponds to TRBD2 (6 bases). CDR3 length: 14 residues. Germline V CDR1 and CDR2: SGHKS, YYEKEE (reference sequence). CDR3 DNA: TGTGCGACGGGGGTAGCGGAGCGCCAAGAGACCCAGTACTTC. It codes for CATGVAERQETQYF. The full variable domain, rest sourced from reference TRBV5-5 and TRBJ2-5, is DAGVTQSPTHLIKTRGQQVTLRCSPISGHKSVSWYQQVLGQGPQFIFQYYEKEERGRGNFPDRFSARQFPNYSSELNVNALLLGDSALYLCATGVAERQETQYFGPGTRLLVL.

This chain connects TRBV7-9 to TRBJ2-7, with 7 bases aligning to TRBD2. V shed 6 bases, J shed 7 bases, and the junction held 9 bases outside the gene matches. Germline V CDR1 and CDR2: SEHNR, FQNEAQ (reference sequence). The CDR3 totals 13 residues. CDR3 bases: TGTGCCAGCAGGGGAGGGTATGGGAGAGAGCAGTACTTC. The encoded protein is CASRGGYGREQYF.

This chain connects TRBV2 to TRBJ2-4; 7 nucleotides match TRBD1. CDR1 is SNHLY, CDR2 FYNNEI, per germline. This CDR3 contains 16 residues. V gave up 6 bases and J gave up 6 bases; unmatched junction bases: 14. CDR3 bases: TGTGCCAGCAGGGACTCACGCGGACGACAGGGAAACATTCAGTACTTC. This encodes CASRDSRGRQGNIQYF.

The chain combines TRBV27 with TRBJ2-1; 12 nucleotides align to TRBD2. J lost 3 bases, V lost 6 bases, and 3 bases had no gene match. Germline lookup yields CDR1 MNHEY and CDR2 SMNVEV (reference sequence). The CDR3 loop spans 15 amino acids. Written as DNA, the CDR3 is TGTGCCAGCAGCTGGACTAGCGGGATCTACAATGAGCAGTTCTTC. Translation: CASSWTSGIYNEQFF.

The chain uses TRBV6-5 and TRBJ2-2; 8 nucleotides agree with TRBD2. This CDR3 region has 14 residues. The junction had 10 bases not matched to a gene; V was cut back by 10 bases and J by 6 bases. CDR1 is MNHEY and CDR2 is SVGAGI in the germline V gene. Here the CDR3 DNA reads TGTGCCATCAGAGGGGGACTAGGCCCCGGGGAGCTGTTTTTT. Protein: CAIRGGLGPGELFF.

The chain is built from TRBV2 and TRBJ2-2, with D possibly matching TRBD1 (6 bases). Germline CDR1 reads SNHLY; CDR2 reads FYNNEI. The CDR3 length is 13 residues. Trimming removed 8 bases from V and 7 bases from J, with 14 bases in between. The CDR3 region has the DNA TGTGCCAGCGGGCGACAGGTGGGCGGGGAGCTGTTTTTT. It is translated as CASGRQVGGELFF.

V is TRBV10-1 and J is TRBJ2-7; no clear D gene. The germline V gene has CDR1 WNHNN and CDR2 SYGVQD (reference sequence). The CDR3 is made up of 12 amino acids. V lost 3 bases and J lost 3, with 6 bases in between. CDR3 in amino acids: CASSESSYEQYF. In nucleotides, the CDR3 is TGCGCCAGCAGTGAATCCAGCTACGAGCAGTACTTC.

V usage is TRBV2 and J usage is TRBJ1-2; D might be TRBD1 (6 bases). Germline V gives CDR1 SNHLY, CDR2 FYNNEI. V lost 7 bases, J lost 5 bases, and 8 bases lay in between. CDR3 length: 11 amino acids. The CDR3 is CASMTGYGYTF. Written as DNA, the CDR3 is TGTGCCAGCATGACAGGTTATGGCTACACCTTC.

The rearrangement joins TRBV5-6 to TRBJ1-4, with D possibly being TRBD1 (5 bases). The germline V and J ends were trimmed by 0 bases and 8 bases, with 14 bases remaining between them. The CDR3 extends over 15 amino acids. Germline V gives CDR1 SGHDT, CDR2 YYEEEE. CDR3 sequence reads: CASSLVGGAEEKLFF. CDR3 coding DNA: TGTGCCAGCAGCTTGGTAGGAGGGGCAGAGGAAAAACTGTTTTTT.

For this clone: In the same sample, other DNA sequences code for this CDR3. CDR3 DNA sequence: TGCGCCAGCAGCCAGGTAGTCCGGAACACTGAAGCTTTCTTT. Its translation is CASSQVVRNTEAFF. The V gene is TRBV4-3, the J gene TRBJ1-1; D not resolved. Per germline, CDR1 LGHNA and CDR2 YSLEER. The V end was cut by 3 bases, the J end by 1 base, with 9 bases between. The CDR3 has 14 amino acids.

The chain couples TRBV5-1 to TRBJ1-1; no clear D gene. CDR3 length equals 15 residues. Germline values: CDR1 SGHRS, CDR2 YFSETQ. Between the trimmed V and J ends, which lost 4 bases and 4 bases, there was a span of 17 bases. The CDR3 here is CASSQKEGLGTEAFF. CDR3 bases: TGCGCCAGCAGCCAAAAGGAGGGATTGGGCACTGAAGCTTTCTTT.

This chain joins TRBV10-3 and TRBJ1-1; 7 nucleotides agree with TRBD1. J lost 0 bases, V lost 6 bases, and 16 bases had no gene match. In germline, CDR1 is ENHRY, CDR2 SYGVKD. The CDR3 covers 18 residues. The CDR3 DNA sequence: TGTGCCATCAGCTTGACAGGGTTGGGTTTTAATGTGAACACTGAAGCTTTCTTT. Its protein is CAISLTGLGFNVNTEAFF.

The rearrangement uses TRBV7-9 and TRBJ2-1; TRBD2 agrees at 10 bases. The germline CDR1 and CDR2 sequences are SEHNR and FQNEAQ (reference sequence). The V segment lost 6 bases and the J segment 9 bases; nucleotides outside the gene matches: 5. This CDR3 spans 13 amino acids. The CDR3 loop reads CASRAVAGGEQFF. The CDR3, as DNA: TGTGCCAGCAGAGCAGTAGCGGGAGGTGAGCAGTTCTTC.

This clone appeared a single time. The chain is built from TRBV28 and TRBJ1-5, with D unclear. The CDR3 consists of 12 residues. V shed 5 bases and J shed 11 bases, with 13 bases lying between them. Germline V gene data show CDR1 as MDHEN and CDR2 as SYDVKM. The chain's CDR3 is CASSISKRAQHF. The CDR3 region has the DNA TGTGCCAGCAGTATTTCGAAGAGGGCCCAGCATTTT.

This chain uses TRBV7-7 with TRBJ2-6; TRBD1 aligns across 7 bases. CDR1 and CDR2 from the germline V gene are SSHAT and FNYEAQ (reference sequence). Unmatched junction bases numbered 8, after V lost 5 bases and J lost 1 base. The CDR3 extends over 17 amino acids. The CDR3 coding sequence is TGTGCCAGCAGCCCACTGGGACAGACGTCTGGGGCCAACGTCCTGACTTTC. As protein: CASSPLGQTSGANVLTF.

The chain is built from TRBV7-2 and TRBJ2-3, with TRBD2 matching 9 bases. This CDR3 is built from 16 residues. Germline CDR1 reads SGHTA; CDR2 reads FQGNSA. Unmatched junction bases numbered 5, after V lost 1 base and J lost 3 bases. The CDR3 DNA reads TGTGCCAGCAGCTTAGGACTAGCGGTCATTACAGATACGCAGTATTTT. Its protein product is CASSLGLAVITDTQYF.

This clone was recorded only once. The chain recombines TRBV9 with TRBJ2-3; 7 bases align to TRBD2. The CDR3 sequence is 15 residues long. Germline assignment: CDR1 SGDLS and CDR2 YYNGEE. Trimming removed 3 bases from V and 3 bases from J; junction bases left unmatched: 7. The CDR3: CASSAGGGKTDTQYF. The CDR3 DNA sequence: TGTGCCAGCAGCGCTGGGGGAGGGAAAACAGATACGCAGTATTTT.

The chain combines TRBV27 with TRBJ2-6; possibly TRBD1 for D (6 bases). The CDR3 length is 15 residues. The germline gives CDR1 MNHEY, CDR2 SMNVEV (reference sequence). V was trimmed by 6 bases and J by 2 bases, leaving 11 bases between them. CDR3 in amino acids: CASRQGMPGANVLTF. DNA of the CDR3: TGTGCCAGCAGGCAGGGGATGCCTGGGGCCAACGTCCTGACTTTC.